The TCR beta chain under discussion was sequenced for a study of blood T cell repertoires in COVID-19. For the study at large: The United States, Italy and Spain provided the acute and convalescent COVID-19 samples. PBMCs, B-cell-depleted T cells, or T cells provided the cDNA or gDNA that made up the material.

Recruited during active infection, patients (from Seattle) were subsequently followed longitudinally. V lost 3 bases and J lost 2, with 7 bases in between. This CDR3 spans 13 amino acids. Germline lookup yields CDR1 MDHEN and CDR2 SYDVKM. Original processing methods: Amplification with reference gene primers provided the estimates of nucleated cell counts. Clones were read by immunoSEQ multiplex PCR, and TCRdb kept only the in-frame ones, dropping some. The V and J calls and clone size come from that table; D and trimming were worked out from the DNA. The sample includes about 390,000 clones, around 87% seen only once; the top ten take about 2.3%.

The TCR was taken from a woman aged 55-69 years with COVID-19, enrolled during active disease. The specimen was peripheral blood. The chain joins TRBV28 to TRBJ1-2; D gene ambiguous. The CDR3 DNA follows: TGTGCCAGCAGTTTCGGCGGAAACTATGGCTACACCTTC. Amino acid sequence: CASSFGGNYGYTF.